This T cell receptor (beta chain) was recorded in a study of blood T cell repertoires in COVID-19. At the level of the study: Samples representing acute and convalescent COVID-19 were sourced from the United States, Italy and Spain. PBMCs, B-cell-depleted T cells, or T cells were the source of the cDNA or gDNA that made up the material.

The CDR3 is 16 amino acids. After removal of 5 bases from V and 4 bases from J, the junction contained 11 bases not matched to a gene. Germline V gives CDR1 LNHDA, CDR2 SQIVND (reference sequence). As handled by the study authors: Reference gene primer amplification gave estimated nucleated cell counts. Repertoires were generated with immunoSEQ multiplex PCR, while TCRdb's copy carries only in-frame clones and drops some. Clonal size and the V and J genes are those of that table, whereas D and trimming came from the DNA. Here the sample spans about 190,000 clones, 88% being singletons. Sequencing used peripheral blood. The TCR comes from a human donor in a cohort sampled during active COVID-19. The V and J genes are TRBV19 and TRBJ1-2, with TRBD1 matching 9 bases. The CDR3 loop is CASSGETGGGTYGYTF. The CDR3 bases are TGTGCCAGTAGTGGCGAGACAGGGGGAGGAACCTATGGCTACACCTTC. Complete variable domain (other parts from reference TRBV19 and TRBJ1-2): DGGITQSPKYLFRKEGQNVTLSCEQNLNHDAMYWYRQDPGQGLRLIYYSQIVNDFQKGDIAEGYSVSREKKESFPLTVTSAQKNPTAFYLCASSGETGGGTYGYTFGSGTRLTVV.